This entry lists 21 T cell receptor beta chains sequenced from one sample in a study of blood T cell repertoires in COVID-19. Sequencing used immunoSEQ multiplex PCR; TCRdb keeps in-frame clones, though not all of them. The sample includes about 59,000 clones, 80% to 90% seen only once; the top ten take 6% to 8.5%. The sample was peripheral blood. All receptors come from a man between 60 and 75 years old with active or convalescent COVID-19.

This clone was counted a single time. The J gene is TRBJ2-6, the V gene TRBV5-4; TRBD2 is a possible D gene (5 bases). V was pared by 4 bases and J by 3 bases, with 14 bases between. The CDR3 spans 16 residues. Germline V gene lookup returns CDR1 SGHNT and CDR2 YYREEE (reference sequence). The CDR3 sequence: CASSRVAGGGANVLTF. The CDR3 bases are TGTGCCAGCAGCAGGGTTGCGGGCGGTGGGGCCAACGTCCTGACTTTC.

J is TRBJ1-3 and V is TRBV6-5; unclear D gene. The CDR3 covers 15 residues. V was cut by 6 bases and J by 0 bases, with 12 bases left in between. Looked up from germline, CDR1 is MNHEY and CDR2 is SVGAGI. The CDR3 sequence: CASRASHHSGNTIYF. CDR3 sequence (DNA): TGTGCCAGCAGGGCCTCGCATCACTCTGGAAACACCATATATTTT.

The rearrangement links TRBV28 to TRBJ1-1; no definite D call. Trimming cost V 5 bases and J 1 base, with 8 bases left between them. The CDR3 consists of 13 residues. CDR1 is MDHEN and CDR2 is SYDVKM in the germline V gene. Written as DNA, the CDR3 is TGTGCCAGCAGTCGACTGAAGAACACTGAAGCTTTCTTT. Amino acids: CASSRLKNTEAFF. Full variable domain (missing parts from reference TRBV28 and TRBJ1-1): DVKVTQSSRYLVKRTGEKVFLECVQDMDHENMFWYRQDPGLGLRLIYFSYDVKMKEKGDIPEGYSVSREKKERFSLILESASTNQTSMYLCASSRLKNTEAFFGQGTRLTVV.

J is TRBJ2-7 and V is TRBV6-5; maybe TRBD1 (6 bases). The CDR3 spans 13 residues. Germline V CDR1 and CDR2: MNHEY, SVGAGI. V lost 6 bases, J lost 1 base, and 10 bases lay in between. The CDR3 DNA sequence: TGTGCCAGCAGCCCCAGGGGATCCTACGAGCAGTACTTC. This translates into CASSPRGSYEQYF.

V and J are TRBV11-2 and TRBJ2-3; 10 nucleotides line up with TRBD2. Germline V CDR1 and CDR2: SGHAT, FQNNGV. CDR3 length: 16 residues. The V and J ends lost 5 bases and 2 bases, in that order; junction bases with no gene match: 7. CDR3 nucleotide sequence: TGTGCCAGCAGCGGAAATAGCGGGGGGCCCACAGATACGCAGTATTTT. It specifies CASSGNSGGPTDTQYF.

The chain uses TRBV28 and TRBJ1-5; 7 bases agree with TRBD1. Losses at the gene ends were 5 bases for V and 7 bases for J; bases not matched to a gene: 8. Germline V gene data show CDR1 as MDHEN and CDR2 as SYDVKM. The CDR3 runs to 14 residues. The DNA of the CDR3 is TGTGCCAGCAGTCCGGACAGGATTGGACAGCCCCAGCATTTT. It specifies CASSPDRIGQPQHF.

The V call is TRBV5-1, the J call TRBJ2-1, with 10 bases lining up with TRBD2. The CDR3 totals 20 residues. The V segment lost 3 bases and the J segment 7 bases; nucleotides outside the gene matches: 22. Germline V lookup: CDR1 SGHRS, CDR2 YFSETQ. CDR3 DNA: TGCGCCAGCAGCTCCCCACCACCTAAGCGGGGGGGGGTTTTTGATAATGAGCAGTTCTTC. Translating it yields CASSSPPPKRGGVFDNEQFF.

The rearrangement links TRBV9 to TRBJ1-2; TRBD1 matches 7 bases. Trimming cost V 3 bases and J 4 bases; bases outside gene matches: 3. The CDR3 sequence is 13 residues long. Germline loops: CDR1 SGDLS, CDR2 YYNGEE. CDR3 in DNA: TGTGCCAGCAGCGCGTGGGACAGCTATGGCTACACCTTC. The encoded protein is CASSAWDSYGYTF.

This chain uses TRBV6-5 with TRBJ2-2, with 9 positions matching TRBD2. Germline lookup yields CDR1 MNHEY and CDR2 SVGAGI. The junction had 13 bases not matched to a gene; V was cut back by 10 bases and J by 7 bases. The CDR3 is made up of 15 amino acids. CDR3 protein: CAIQKIAGAIGELFF. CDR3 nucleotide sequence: TGTGCCATCCAGAAAATAGCGGGGGCAATCGGGGAGCTGTTTTTT.

The CDR3 DNA reads TGTGCCAGCAGCTTAAGGGGTAATCAGCCCCAGCATTTT. Its translation: CASSLRGNQPQHF. The chain has TRBV7-8 and TRBJ1-5, with a possible D match to TRBD1 (5 bases). Germline CDR1 and CDR2: SGHVS and FQNEAQ. V was cut by 2 bases and J by 4 bases, with 6 bases left in between. There are 13 residues in the CDR3.

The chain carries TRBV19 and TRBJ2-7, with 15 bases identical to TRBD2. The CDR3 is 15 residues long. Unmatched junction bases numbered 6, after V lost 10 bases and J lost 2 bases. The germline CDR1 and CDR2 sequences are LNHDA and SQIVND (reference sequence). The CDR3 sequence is CATGLAGGPAYEQYF. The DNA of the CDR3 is TGTGCCACCGGACTAGCGGGGGGGCCGGCCTACGAGCAGTACTTC.

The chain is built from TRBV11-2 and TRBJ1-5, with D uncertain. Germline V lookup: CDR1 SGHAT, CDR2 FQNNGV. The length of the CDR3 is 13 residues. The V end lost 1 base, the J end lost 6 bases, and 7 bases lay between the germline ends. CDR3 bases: TGTGCCAGCAGCTTAGGTCTCGGTCAGCCCCAGCATTTT. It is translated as CASSLGLGQPQHF.

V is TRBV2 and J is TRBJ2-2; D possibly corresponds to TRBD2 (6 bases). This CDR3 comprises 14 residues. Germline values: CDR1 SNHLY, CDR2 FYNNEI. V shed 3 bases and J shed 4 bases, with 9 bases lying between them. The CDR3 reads CASSERTTTGELFF. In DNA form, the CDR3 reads TGTGCCAGCAGTGAGAGGACTACCACCGGGGAGCTGTTTTTT. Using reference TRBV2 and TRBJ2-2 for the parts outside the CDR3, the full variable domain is EPEVTQTPSHQVTQMGQEVILRCVPISNHLYFYWYRQILGQKVEFLVSFYNNEISEKSEIFDDQFSVERPDGSNFTLKIRSTKLEDSAMYFCASSERTTTGELFFGEGSRLTVL.

This CDR3 is CASSQGTGGLYEQYF. Here the CDR3 DNA reads TGTGCCAGCAGCCAAGGTACAGGGGGTTTGTACGAGCAGTACTTC. The V call is TRBV3-1 (or the pseudogene TRBV3-2), the J call TRBJ2-7, with 8 bases fitting TRBD1. The length of the CDR3 is 15 residues. The V gene's germline CDR1 is LGHDT and CDR2 YNNKEL (reference sequence). Trimming cost V 1 base and J 4 bases; bases outside gene matches: 6.

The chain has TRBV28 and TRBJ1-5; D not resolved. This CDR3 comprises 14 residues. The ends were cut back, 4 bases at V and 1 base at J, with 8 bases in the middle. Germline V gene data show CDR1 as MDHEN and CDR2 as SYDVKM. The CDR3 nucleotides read TGTGCCAGCAGTTATAGCACAAGCAATCAGCCCCAGCATTTT. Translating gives CASSYSTSNQPQHF.

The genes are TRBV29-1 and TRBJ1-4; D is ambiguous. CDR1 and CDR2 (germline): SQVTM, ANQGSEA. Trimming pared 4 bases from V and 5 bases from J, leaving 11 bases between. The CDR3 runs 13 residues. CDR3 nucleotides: TGCAGCGTTGTGGGTCAGGCGAATGAAAAACTGTTTTTT. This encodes CSVVGQANEKLFF. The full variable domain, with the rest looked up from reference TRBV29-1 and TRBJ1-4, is SAVISQKPSRDICQRGTSLTIQCQVDSQVTMMFWYRQQPGQSLTLIATANQGSEATYESGFVIDKFPISRPNLTFSTLTVSNMSPEDSSIYLCSVVGQANEKLFFGSGTQLSVL.

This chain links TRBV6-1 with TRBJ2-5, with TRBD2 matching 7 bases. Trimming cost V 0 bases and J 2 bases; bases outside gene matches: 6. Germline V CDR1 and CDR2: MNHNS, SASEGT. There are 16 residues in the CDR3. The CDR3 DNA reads TGTGCCAGCAGTGAAGCGATGGCGGGACTACAAGAGACCCAGTACTTC. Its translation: CASSEAMAGLQETQYF.

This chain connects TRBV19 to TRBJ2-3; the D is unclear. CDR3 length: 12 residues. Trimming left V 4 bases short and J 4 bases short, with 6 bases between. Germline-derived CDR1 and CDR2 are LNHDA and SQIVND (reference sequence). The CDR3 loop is CASSTRPDTQYF. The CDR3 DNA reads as TGTGCCAGTAGTACGCGTCCAGATACGCAGTATTTT.

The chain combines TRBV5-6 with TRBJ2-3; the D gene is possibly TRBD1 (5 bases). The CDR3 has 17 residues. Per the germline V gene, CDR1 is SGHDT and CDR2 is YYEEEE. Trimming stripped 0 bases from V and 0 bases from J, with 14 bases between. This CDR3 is CASSLVIFDRSTDTQYF. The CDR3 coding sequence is TGTGCCAGCAGCTTGGTCATTTTCGACAGAAGCACAGATACGCAGTATTTT.

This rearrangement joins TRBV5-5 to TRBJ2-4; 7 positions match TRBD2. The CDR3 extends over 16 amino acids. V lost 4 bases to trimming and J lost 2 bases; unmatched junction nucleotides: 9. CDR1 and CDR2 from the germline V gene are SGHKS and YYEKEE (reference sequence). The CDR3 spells CASSGLGEGSKNIQYF. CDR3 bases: TGTGCCAGCAGCGGCCTGGGGGAGGGGTCCAAAAACATTCAGTACTTC. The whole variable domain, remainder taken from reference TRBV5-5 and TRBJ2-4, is DAGVTQSPTHLIKTRGQQVTLRCSPISGHKSVSWYQQVLGQGPQFIFQYYEKEERGRGNFPDRFSARQFPNYSSELNVNALLLGDSALYLCASSGLGEGSKNIQYFGAGTRLSVL.

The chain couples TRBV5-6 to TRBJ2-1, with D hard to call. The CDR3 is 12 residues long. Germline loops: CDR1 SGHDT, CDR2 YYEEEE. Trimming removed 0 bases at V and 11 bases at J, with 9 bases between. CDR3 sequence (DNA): TGTGCCAGCAGCTTGGCCGGTTATAAGCAGTTCTTC. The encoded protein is CASSLAGYKQFF.